Below, one T cell receptor (beta chain) is given with its context. Its antigen is not identified. These data originate in a study of tumor-infiltrating lymphocytes in primary liver carcinoma. Study as a whole: Tumor staging was T1-T3 N0M0; sizes spanned about 4.2 to 11 cm across.

Starting material of 450 to 500 ng total RNA yielded TCR beta cDNA via a constant-region primer. Sequencing libraries for TCR beta derived from three nested multiplex PCR rounds that used slightly modified ARM-PCR. PCR rounds one and two used TRBV1-TRBV30 forward primers with a C-beta reverse primer for around 9 cycles each. From the multiplex PCR reads, TCRdb called clonotypes with MiXCR, one entry per CDR3 protein. Seen here are some 120,000 distinct CDR3 sequences, 60% to 75% observed once, and the top ten hold 7% to 10%. From roughly 20-30 mg of unsorted bulk tissue, DNA and RNA were co-extracted together. Primary liver carcinoma in the patients was surgically resected. This CDR3 comprises 15 residues. V was clipped by 6 bases and J by 2 bases, with 17 bases between them. Germline V CDR1 and CDR2: MNHEY, SVGAGI. Findings of the study overall: Tumor tissue displayed a significantly greater top-250-clone fraction than blood (p = 0.039).

The chain links TRBV6-5 to TRBJ2-7; D assignment may be TRBD1 or TRBD2 (5 bases each). The TCR comes from a woman in her fifties or sixties with primary liver carcinoma and hepatitis B virus infection. The sequencing input was liver tumor tissue from sampling region 3. Subset noted: tumor region T3, left-lateral pole. The CDR3 loop reads CASSVSRDRAYEQYF. The DNA of the CDR3 is TGTGCCAGCAGCGTCAGTCGGGACCGAGCCTACGAGCAGTACTTC.